This is a list of T cell receptor beta chains from one sample in a study of cytomegalovirus exposure and HLA in healthy donors. Profiling relied on immunoSEQ multiplex PCR, and the TCRdb table lists in-frame clones only, not all of them. The sample comprises about 130,000 clones, less than 80% of which are singletons, and under 3.5% rests with the top ten. Sequenced material: PBMCs. These receptors all come from a woman in her forties or fifties in good health and CMV-seronegative. CDR3s include the opening cysteine and the closing phenylalanine or tryptophan. D genes are given only for firm matches. Clone size, where shown, is once, few, many, or a class for clones that have expanded.

D	J	V	size	DNA	CDR3
NA	TRBJ2-3	TRBV2	NA	TGTGCCAGCAGTGTTCGGAGGGCGGGCACAGATACGCAGTATTTT	CASSVRRAGTDTQYF
NA	TRBJ2-7	TRBV18	NA	TGTGCCAGCTCAGACTCCGCCTACGAGCAGTACTTC	CASSDSAYEQYF
TRBD2	TRBJ2-1	TRBV4-1	NA	TGCGCCAGCAGCCAAGGGCGGGAGGTTCTCTACAATGAGCAGTTCTTC	CASSQGREVLYNEQFF
NA	TRBJ1-2	TRBV5-1	NA	TGCGCCAGCAGCGTGGGTCGGGGAGTCTATGGCTACACCTTC	CASSVGRGVYGYTF
TRBD1	TRBJ2-6	TRBV10-2	NA	TGCGCCAGCAGTGACCGGGACAGGAAGCACTCTGGGGCCAACGTCCTGACTTTC	CASSDRDRKHSGANVLTF
TRBD2	TRBJ2-7	TRBV6-6	NA	TGTGCCAGCAGTTTGTGGGTAGCGGGAGCGGGAGGCGAGCAGTACTTC	CASSLWVAGAGGEQYF
NA	TRBJ2-7	TRBV28	NA	TGTGCCAGCAGCCCGGCGGGTGTGCTGTACGAGCAGTACTTC	CASSPAGVLYEQYF
TRBD1	TRBJ2-7	TRBV6-5	NA	TGTGCCAGCAGTCTAGAGACAGGGAACGAGCAGTACTTC	CASSLETGNEQYF
NA	TRBJ2-1	TRBV7-8	NA	TGTGCCAGCAGCGTTAGTAGGGGCAAGAGCTCCTACAATGAGCAGTTCTTC	CASSVSRGKSSYNEQFF
NA	TRBJ1-1	TRBV28	once	TGTGCCAGCACCCCAGGCGCACAGCCTGAAGCTTTCTTT	CASTPGAQPEAFF
NA	TRBJ1-4	TRBV7-2	NA	TGTGCCAGCAGCGCCGAGGATGAAAAACTGTTTTTT	CASSAEDEKLFF
TRBD1	TRBJ1-6	TRBV2	NA	TGTGCCAGCAGTACTGGACAGGGTTTACCCCTCCACTTT	CASSTGQGLPLHF
TRBD1	TRBJ2-6	TRBV11-2	NA	TGTGCCAGCAGCTCTTTTGGGGACAGCTCTCCGGGCAACGTCCTGACTTTC	CASSSFGDSSPGNVLTF
NA	TRBJ2-7	TRBV4-3	NA	TGCGCCAGCAGCCAAGTGTTTGAGCTAACCTCTAACGAGCAGTACTTC	CASSQVFELTSNEQYF
TRBD1	TRBJ1-6	TRBV30	NA	TGTGCCTGGGAGACAGGGGGTAATTCACCCCTCCACTTT	CAWETGGNSPLHF
NA	TRBJ2-7	TRBV19	NA	TGTGCCAGTAGTGCGACTAGAGACGAGCAGTACTTC	CASSATRDEQYF
TRBD2	TRBJ2-3	TRBV7-2	NA	TGTGCCAGCAGCTTTCCCCTAGGGACTAGCGGGACCACAGATACGCAGTATTTT	CASSFPLGTSGTTDTQYF
TRBD2	TRBJ2-1	TRBV4-1	NA	TGCGCCAGCAGCCAAGAACCGGGACTAGAAACGCGTGAGCAGTTCTTC	CASSQEPGLETREQFF
NA	TRBJ2-2	TRBV11-2	NA	TGTGCCAGCAGCTTAGGGGAGGCCGGGGAGCTGTTTTTT	CASSLGEAGELFF
NA	TRBJ2-2	TRBV7-2	NA	TGTGCCAGCAGCACATACACCGGGGAGCTGTTTTTT	CASSTYTGELFF
NA	TRBJ1-4	TRBV4-3	NA	TGCGCCAGCAGCCGATTAACAGGATATAATGAAAAACTGTTTTTT	CASSRLTGYNEKLFF
NA	TRBJ1-2	TRBV20-1	few	TGCAGTGCTAGAAGCGGGCATGGCTACACCTTC	CSARSGHGYTF
TRBD1	TRBJ2-5	TRBV5-1	NA	TGCGCCAGCAGCTTGTGGGACAGGAGTAAGGAGACCCAGTACTTC	CASSLWDRSKETQYF
NA	TRBJ2-7	TRBV5-6	NA	TGTGCCAGCAGCTTACAGGGAAGTGACGCCTACGAGCAGTACTTC	CASSLQGSDAYEQYF
TRBD2	TRBJ2-7	TRBV15	NA	TGTGCCACCAGCGCGGGAGTTGAGTACGAGCAGTACTTC	CATSAGVEYEQYF
NA	TRBJ2-7	TRBV14	NA	TGTGCCAGCAGCCAAGTACCACCTAACTCCTACGAGCAGTACTTC	CASSQVPPNSYEQYF
TRBD2	TRBJ2-3	TRBV28	NA	TGTGCCAGCAGTTTTGGGGGGGAATCGGGAGATACGCAGTATTTT	CASSFGGESGDTQYF